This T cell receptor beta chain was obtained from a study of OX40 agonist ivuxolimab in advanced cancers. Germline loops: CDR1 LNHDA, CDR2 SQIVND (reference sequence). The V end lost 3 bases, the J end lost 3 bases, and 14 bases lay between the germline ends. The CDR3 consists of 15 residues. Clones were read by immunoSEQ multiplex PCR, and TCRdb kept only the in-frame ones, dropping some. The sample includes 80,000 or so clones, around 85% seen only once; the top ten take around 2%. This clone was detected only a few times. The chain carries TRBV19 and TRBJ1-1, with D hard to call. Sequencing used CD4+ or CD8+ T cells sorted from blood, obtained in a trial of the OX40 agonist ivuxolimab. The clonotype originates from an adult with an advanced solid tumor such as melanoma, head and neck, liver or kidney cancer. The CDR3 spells CASSIRIRVDTEAFF. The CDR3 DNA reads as TGTGCCAGTAGTATTAGGATTCGAGTGGACACTGAAGCTTTCTTT. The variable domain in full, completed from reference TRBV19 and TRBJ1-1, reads DGGITQSPKYLFRKEGQNVTLSCEQNLNHDAMYWYRQDPGQGLRLIYYSQIVNDFQKGDIAEGYSVSREKKESFPLTVTSAQKNPTAFYLCASSIRIRVDTEAFFGQGTRLTVV.